One sample yielded the 20 T cell receptor beta chains listed below, sequenced in a study of PD-1 blockade in classical Hodgkin lymphoma. Time point indicated: cycle 4 day 1 (C4D1), after less than seven weeks of nivolumab. No patient escaped relapse after autologous stem cell transplantation, and brentuximab vedotin exposure varied. Only in-frame clones appear in the TCRdb table, and some are missing; sequencing was by immunoSEQ multiplex PCR. The repertoire has 90,000 to 110,000 clones, around nine tenths of them found once; the top ten carry 15% to 20%. Sample: peripheral blood mononuclear cells (PBMCs), taken before the fourth cycle of nivolumab. These receptors all come from a human donor with classical Hodgkin lymphoma.

This clone has only one observation. V usage is TRBV7-9 and J usage is TRBJ2-5; D might be TRBD1 (6 bases). CDR1 is SEHNR and CDR2 is FQNEAQ in the germline V gene (reference sequence). The CDR3 totals 14 residues. The V end was cut by 6 bases, the J end by 2 bases, with 13 bases between. The CDR3 loop reads CASSMQGKQETQYF. The CDR3 DNA reads as TGTGCCAGCAGTATGCAGGGGAAACAAGAGACCCAGTACTTC.

The chain combines TRBV5-1 with TRBJ2-1; D may match TRBD1 or TRBD2 (6 bases each). Germline CDR1 and CDR2: SGHRS and YFSETQ. The CDR3 contains 12 residues. V dropped 0 bases and J dropped 9 bases, with 7 bases sitting between them. The CDR3 reads CASSLEGGEQFF. CDR3 in DNA: TGCGCCAGCAGCTTGGAGGGGGGTGAGCAGTTCTTC.

The chain joins TRBV19 to TRBJ2-7, with 8 bases identical to TRBD1. With V trimmed by 1 base and J by 2 bases, 4 bases remained unmatched. Germline CDR1 is LNHDA and CDR2 is SQIVND (reference sequence). This CDR3 is 15 amino acids long. The CDR3 DNA reads TGTGCCAGTAGTATAGCCCAGGGGGCCACCTACGAGCAGTACTTC. It yields the protein CASSIAQGATYEQYF.

V is TRBV7-6 and J is TRBJ1-1; D call uncertain. Looked up from germline, CDR1 is SGHVS and CDR2 is FNYEAQ. The CDR3 length is 13 residues. V was trimmed by 4 bases and J by 3 bases, leaving 9 bases between them. As DNA, the CDR3 is TGTGCCAGCAGCTCGCAGTATTACACTGAAGCTTTCTTT. Translating it yields CASSSQYYTEAFF.

This clone appeared a single time. The chain recombines TRBV20-1 with TRBJ2-5; tentative D call: TRBD2 (5 bases). Trimming removed 8 bases from V and 0 bases from J, with 7 bases in between. CDR3 length equals 11 residues. Germline V gene lookup returns CDR1 DFQATT and CDR2 SNEGSKA (reference sequence). The CDR3 bases are TGCAGTAGCGGATACCAAGAGACCCAGTACTTC. Translating gives CSSGYQETQYF.

The rearrangement uses TRBV15 and TRBJ1-2, with 8 positions matching TRBD1. The ends lost 0 bases at V and 6 bases at J; junction bases unmatched: 6. Germline V lookup: CDR1 LNHNV, CDR2 YYDKDF (reference sequence). The length of the CDR3 is 15 residues. The CDR3 loop reads CATSRDWPGGDGYTF. The DNA for the CDR3 is TGTGCCACCAGCAGAGATTGGCCAGGGGGCGATGGCTACACCTTC.

The chain is built from TRBV6-1 and TRBJ2-7; 11 bases are shared with TRBD2. This CDR3 region has 15 residues. Germline V gene lookup returns CDR1 MNHNS and CDR2 SASEGT. The trim removed 6 bases at V and 12 bases at J, leaving 16 bases unmatched. CDR3 in amino acids: CASRVAASGRLVGYF. The CDR3 nucleotides read TGTGCCAGCAGAGTCGCGGCTAGCGGGAGGTTAGTAGGGTACTTC.

The chain links TRBV4-1 to TRBJ1-5; D ambiguous. V was cut by 1 base and J by 3 bases, with 19 bases left in between. This CDR3 has 18 amino acids. Germline-derived CDR1 and CDR2 are MGHRA and YSYEKL. CDR3 region: CASSQVHLDNSYNQPQHF. In DNA, the CDR3 is TGCGCCAGCAGCCAAGTCCATCTAGATAACAGTTACAATCAGCCCCAGCATTTT.

The chain recombines TRBV7-9 with TRBJ2-7; TRBD2 matches 11 bases. The CDR3 extends over 16 amino acids. Germline V gene data show CDR1 as SEHNR and CDR2 as FQNEAQ (reference sequence). The V segment lost 5 bases and the J segment 4 bases; nucleotides outside the gene matches: 10. The DNA for the CDR3 is TGTGCCAGCAGCCCCGCGACTAGCGGGGTGGGGTACGAGCAGTACTTC. Translation: CASSPATSGVGYEQYF.

V and J are TRBV5-8 and TRBJ2-1, with TRBD2 as a possible D gene (6 bases). This CDR3 comprises 17 residues. Trimming cost V 0 bases and J 8 bases, with 21 bases left between them. The V gene's germline CDR1 is SGHTS and CDR2 YDEGEE. This CDR3 reads CASSLASRDFPRDEQFF. CDR3 DNA: TGTGCCAGCAGCTTGGCCAGCCGGGACTTCCCACGTGATGAGCAGTTCTTC.

In nucleotides, the CDR3 is TGTGCCAGCAGTCCGGAGGGCGTCACTGAAGCTTTCTTT. Amino acids: CASSPEGVTEAFF. The chain joins TRBV2 to TRBJ1-1; D is unclear. Germline assignment: CDR1 SNHLY and CDR2 FYNNEI. V lost 5 bases, J lost 4 bases, and 11 bases lay in between. CDR3 size: 13 residues.

CDR3 nucleotide sequence: TGTGCCAGCAGCCCATCAGGGAGGAACACTGAAGCTTTCTTT. Its protein is CASSPSGRNTEAFF. The chain links TRBV28 to TRBJ1-1, with a possible D match to TRBD1 (5 bases). The CDR3 has 14 residues. CDR1 is MDHEN, CDR2 SYDVKM, per germline. The ends were cut back, 6 bases at V and 1 base at J, with 12 bases in the middle.

The J gene is TRBJ1-5, the V gene TRBV19; no clear D gene. V dropped 3 bases and J dropped 4 bases, with 13 bases sitting between them. CDR1 LNHDA and CDR2 SQIVND come from the germline V gene (reference sequence). This CDR3 is built from 15 residues. The CDR3 region is CASSISGRGNQPQHF. CDR3 coding DNA: TGTGCCAGTAGTATCTCCGGCCGGGGAAATCAGCCCCAGCATTTT.

This sequence joins TRBV19 and TRBJ1-1; TRBD1 is a possible D gene (5 bases). The CDR3 spans 14 residues. Germline assignment: CDR1 LNHDA and CDR2 SQIVND (reference sequence). Deletions cut 4 bases from V and 1 base from J, with 10 bases between. The CDR3 here is CASSKITGNTEAFF. DNA for the CDR3: TGTGCCAGTAGTAAGATAACAGGGAACACTGAAGCTTTCTTT.

CDR3 region: CSVADMTGGIYEQYF. CDR3 in DNA: TGCAGCGTTGCCGATATGACAGGGGGTATATACGAGCAGTACTTC. The J gene is TRBJ2-7, the V gene TRBV29-1, with 9 bases matching TRBD1. The V gene's germline CDR1 is SQVTM and CDR2 ANQGSEA. J was trimmed by 4 bases and V by 4 bases; bases with no gene match: 11. The CDR3 is 15 residues long.

The chain joins TRBV30 to TRBJ2-7; D unclear. Germline values: CDR1 GTSNPN, CDR2 SVGIG (reference sequence). Trimming pared 2 bases from V and 3 bases from J, leaving 8 bases between. CDR3 size: 12 residues. This CDR3 is CAWSKLGYEQYF. CDR3 DNA: TGTGCCTGGAGTAAATTGGGCTACGAGCAGTACTTC.

The rearrangement links TRBV7-9 to TRBJ2-2; 11 nucleotides agree with TRBD1. CDR3 length equals 18 residues. The V gene end was trimmed by 4 bases and the J gene end by 5 bases; junction bases not matched to a gene: 12. The germline V gene has CDR1 SEHNR and CDR2 FQNEAQ (reference sequence). CDR3 coding DNA: TGTGCCAGCAGCTCCTCGATACCCGGGACAGGGGGAACCGGGGAGCTGTTTTTT. This sequence encodes CASSSSIPGTGGTGELFF.

The chain employs TRBV27 and TRBJ1-2, with TRBD1 matching 9 bases. CDR3 length equals 14 residues. Germline V lookup: CDR1 MNHEY, CDR2 SMNVEV (reference sequence). Trimming took 5 bases from V and 8 from J; bases not matched to a gene: 9. The CDR3 nucleotides read TGTGCCAGCAGTCTTACACAGGGGGCGGGGGGCTACACCTTC. This encodes CASSLTQGAGGYTF.

CDR3 nucleotides: TGCGCCAGCAGCCCCGGCTCCTACAATGAGCAGTTCTTC. Amino acids: CASSPGSYNEQFF. This chain uses TRBV5-1 with TRBJ2-1, with unresolved D. Deletions cut 4 bases from V and 0 bases from J, with 5 bases between. The CDR3 is 13 residues long. In germline, CDR1 is SGHRS, CDR2 YFSETQ.

This chain uses TRBV27 with TRBJ1-1; the D is unclear. Between the trimmed V and J ends, which lost 2 bases and 4 bases, there was a span of 14 bases. The CDR3 covers 15 residues. The V gene's germline CDR1 is MNHEY and CDR2 SMNVEV (reference sequence). CDR3 DNA: TGTGCCAGCAGTTTAACGCCGGGGAACCCCACTGAAGCTTTCTTT. It translates to CASSLTPGNPTEAFF.